The clone carrying this TCR beta chain turned up a few times. The data were taken from a study of T cells in Graves' hyperthyroidism and ophthalmopathy. RNA transcripts gave rise to amplified TCR beta CDR3 regions. The HTBI primer set drove a first-round RT-PCR of the TCR CDR3. One entry per CDR3 protein results from TCRdb running MiXCR on the multiplex PCR reads. The data show roughly 660,000 distinct CDR3 sequences, 17% seen once. Every diagnosis used clinical symptoms, serum thyroxine and TRAb, thyroid ultrasound and orbital computed tomography. A roughly 10 ml volume of fresh peripheral blood provided the PBMCs. Germline V gene lookup returns CDR1 SGHKS and CDR2 YYEKEE (reference sequence). Trimming stripped 4 bases from V and 7 bases from J, with 21 bases between. The CDR3 totals 16 residues.

The chain carries TRBV5-5 and TRBJ2-1; tentatively, D is TRBD2 (6 bases). The sequence derives from a man in his forties or fifties with Graves' hyperthyroidism. The sequenced material came from blood. The CDR3 is CASSRILAGNRNEQFF. The CDR3 DNA follows: TGTGCCAGCAGCCGCATCTTGGCGGGAAATCGTAATGAGCAGTTCTTC.